The 24 T cell receptor beta chains in this list originate from one sample, sequenced in a study of T cell responses to AZD1222 COVID-19 vaccine. TCRdb keeps only in-frame clones here, not all; method: immunoSEQ multiplex PCR. The sample records around 110,000 clones, 85% to 95% being singletons. The sample was peripheral blood, taken on day 0 of AZD1222 vaccination. The source is an adult in good health.

The gene calls are TRBV12-1 and TRBJ2-7; TRBD2 was called by the table and not checked on the DNA. TRBV12-1 is a pseudogene segment. The CDR3 totals 15 residues. CDR3 amino acids: CASSCLAVATREQYF. The DNA for the CDR3 is TGTGCCAGCAGCTGCTTAGCGGTAGCTACGCGCGAGCAGTACTTC.

This clone appeared a few times. The chain recombines TRBV30 with TRBJ2-1; TRBD2 matches 8 bases. V was clipped by 1 base and J by 9 bases; unmatched bases: 5. This CDR3 contains 13 residues. CDR1 is GTSNPN and CDR2 is SVGIG in the germline V gene (reference sequence). CDR3 coding DNA: TGTGCCTGGAGTGAGCGGGAGATTAGTGAGCAGTTCTTC. Its translation is CAWSEREISEQFF.

The chain recombines TRBV29-1 with TRBJ1-1, with D hard to call. Germline lookup yields CDR1 SQVTM and CDR2 ANQGSEA. The CDR3 runs 14 residues. V was cut by 4 bases and J by 2 bases, with 14 bases left in between. CDR3 residues: CSVAAGPLNTEAFF. In DNA, the CDR3 is TGCAGCGTTGCCGCTGGGCCGCTCAACACTGAAGCTTTCTTT.

The chain links TRBV3-1 (or the pseudogene TRBV3-2) to TRBJ2-3; D is ambiguous. Germline lookup yields CDR1 LGHDT and CDR2 YNNKEL (reference sequence). Trimming shortened V by 5 bases and J by 1 base, and 7 bases separated the two germline ends. There are 13 residues in the CDR3. The CDR3 here is CASSSVGTDTQYF. The CDR3 DNA sequence: TGTGCCAGCAGCTCCGTGGGCACAGATACGCAGTATTTT.

The chain combines TRBV5-1 with TRBJ2-5, with 11 nucleotides matching TRBD2. Germline loops: CDR1 SGHRS, CDR2 YFSETQ. The trim removed 0 bases at V and 4 bases at J, leaving 5 bases unmatched. The CDR3 is 16 amino acids. The CDR3 nucleotides read TGCGCCAGCAGCTTGGTACTAGCGGGAGATACAGAGACCCAGTACTTC. Translated, it gives CASSLVLAGDTETQYF.

This chain uses TRBV6-5 with TRBJ2-7, with D perhaps TRBD1 or TRBD2 (5 bases each). The V end was cut by 5 bases, the J end by 0 bases, with 14 bases between. The CDR3 is 15 residues long. Germline CDR1 reads MNHEY; CDR2 reads SVGAGI. CDR3 DNA sequence: TGTGCCAGCAGTCCCCGAGCAGGGAGCTCCTACGAGCAGTACTTC. This translates into CASSPRAGSSYEQYF.

V usage is TRBV29-1 and J usage is TRBJ1-1; D call uncertain. Germline CDR1 reads SQVTM; CDR2 reads ANQGSEA. This CDR3 spans 10 amino acids. The ends were cut back, 7 bases at V and 5 bases at J, with 8 bases in the middle. The DNA for the CDR3 is TGCAGCGCTGGGGAGACTGAAGCTTTCTTT. Amino acids: CSAGETEAFF.

This clone was counted a few times. The chain employs TRBV6-1 and TRBJ1-6; tentative D call: TRBD1 (6 bases). The V and J ends lost 3 bases and 7 bases respectively, with 7 bases between them. Germline loops: CDR1 MNHNS, CDR2 SASEGT. The CDR3 sequence is 13 residues long. Here the CDR3 DNA reads TGTGCCAGCAGTGACACAGGGAATTCACCCCTCCACTTT. This codes for CASSDTGNSPLHF.

The chain uses TRBV27 and TRBJ1-5; 7 nucleotides match TRBD1. This CDR3 is 13 amino acids long. CDR1 is MNHEY and CDR2 is SMNVEV in the germline V gene (reference sequence). V was clipped by 4 bases and J by 4 bases; unmatched bases: 1. CDR3 nucleotide sequence: TGTGCCAGCAGTTGGGACAGAAATCAGCCCCAGCATTTT. Amino acid sequence: CASSWDRNQPQHF.

V gene TRBV9 combines with J gene TRBJ2-1, with D unresolved. V was shortened by 3 bases and J by 5 bases, with 12 bases between the two germline ends. Germline CDR1 and CDR2: SGDLS and YYNGEE. This CDR3 spans 14 amino acids. The CDR3 sequence: CASSASNSDNEQFF. The CDR3, as DNA: TGTGCCAGCAGCGCCTCAAACTCAGACAATGAGCAGTTCTTC.

The chain is built from TRBV5-6 and TRBJ1-4; 9 nucleotides agree with TRBD1. The CDR3 consists of 17 residues. With 0 bases clipped from V and 6 bases from J, the junction kept 9 bases outside the gene matches. Per germline, CDR1 SGHDT and CDR2 YYEEEE. CDR3 sequence reads: CASSLGGQGKVYEKLFF. CDR3 coding DNA: TGTGCCAGCAGCTTGGGAGGACAGGGGAAAGTATATGAAAAACTGTTTTTT.

For the CDR3, the DNA is TGTGCCAGCAGTTCACTGGGACTAGCGAAACAGTTCTTC. Its translation is CASSSLGLAKQFF. The chain couples TRBV11-3 to TRBJ2-1, with TRBD2 matching over 10 bases. CDR1 SGHNT and CDR2 YENEEA come from the germline V gene. The CDR3 is made up of 13 amino acids. The V gene end was trimmed by 6 bases and the J gene end by 13 bases; junction bases not matched to a gene: 9.

The chain combines TRBV2 with TRBJ1-5; no definite D call. V lost 4 bases to trimming and J lost 2 bases, with 12 bases between them. Germline V lookup: CDR1 SNHLY, CDR2 FYNNEI. This CDR3 comprises 15 residues. The CDR3 sequence: CASSAPGGGNQPQHF. CDR3 DNA: TGTGCCAGCAGTGCCCCGGGTGGAGGCAATCAGCCCCAGCATTTT.

The V and J genes are TRBV7-9 and TRBJ2-5; D not resolved. There are 13 residues in the CDR3. Trimming stripped 2 bases from V and 2 bases from J, with 6 bases between. Germline values: CDR1 SEHNR, CDR2 FQNEAQ (reference sequence). The CDR3 nucleotides are TGTGCCAGCAGCTTAATGGAACAAGAGACCCAGTACTTC. Amino acids: CASSLMEQETQYF. Full variable domain (remainder filled in from reference TRBV7-9 and TRBJ2-5): DTGVSQNPRHKITKRGQNVTFRCDPISEHNRLYWYRQTLGQGPEFLTYFQNEAQLEKSRLLSDRFSAERPKGSFSTLEIQRTEQGDSAMYLCASSLMEQETQYFGPGTRLLVL.

The chain is built from TRBV27 and TRBJ2-2; TRBD2 matches 11 bases. Unmatched junction bases numbered 6, after V lost 2 bases and J lost 7 bases. This CDR3 has 16 residues. In germline, CDR1 is MNHEY, CDR2 SMNVEV (reference sequence). The CDR3 loop reads CASSLGLAGGLGELFF. The DNA for the CDR3 is TGTGCCAGCAGTTTAGGGTTAGCGGGAGGGCTCGGGGAGCTGTTTTTT.

This chain links TRBV11-2 with TRBJ1-3; the D is unclear. Trimming took off 0 bases at V and 4 bases at J, with 10 bases between the two ends. This CDR3 comprises 15 residues. The germline V gene encodes CDR1 SGHAT and CDR2 FQNNGV. The CDR3 here is CASSLDLGMGNTIYF. CDR3 DNA: TGTGCCAGCAGCTTAGATCTCGGGATGGGAAACACCATATATTTT.

The chain links TRBV5-1 to TRBJ2-7, with a weak D call TRBD2 (6 bases). V lost 4 bases, J lost 2 bases, and 16 bases lay in between. The CDR3 loop spans 15 amino acids. The V gene's germline CDR1 is SGHRS and CDR2 YFSETQ. CDR3 in amino acids: CASSPQTSNAYEQYF. CDR3 nucleotides: TGCGCCAGCAGCCCCCAGACTAGTAACGCCTACGAGCAGTACTTC. The variable domain in full, with the rest retrieved from reference TRBV5-1 and TRBJ2-7, is KAGVTQTPRYLIKTRGQQVTLSCSPISGHRSVSWYQQTPGQGLQFLFEYFSETQRNKGNFPGRFSGRQFSNSRSEMNVSTLELGDSALYLCASSPQTSNAYEQYFGPGTRLTVT.

The J gene is TRBJ2-1, the V gene TRBV9, with 11 positions matching TRBD1. The J segment lost 4 bases and the V segment lost 3 bases, leaving 3 bases of the junction unmatched. Germline CDR1 and CDR2: SGDLS and YYNGEE. There are 15 residues in the CDR3. In DNA form, the CDR3 reads TGTGCCAGCAGCGCGGGGGACAGGGGGTACAATGAGCAGTTCTTC. Translated, it gives CASSAGDRGYNEQFF.

In nucleotides, the CDR3 is TGTGCCAGCAGCTTAGGTACAGGGGTCAGCAATCAGCCCCAGCATTTT. Its translation is CASSLGTGVSNQPQHF. The chain links TRBV11-2 to TRBJ1-5; 7 nucleotides line up with TRBD1. Germline CDR1 is SGHAT and CDR2 is FQNNGV. The trim removed 1 base at V and 1 base at J, leaving 4 bases unmatched. There are 16 residues in the CDR3.

The J gene is TRBJ2-1, the V gene TRBV5-4; D not certain. The CDR3 is made up of 12 amino acids. Germline V gives CDR1 SGHNT, CDR2 YYREEE (reference sequence). The V gene lost 4 bases and the J gene lost 5 bases, with 7 bases spanning the gap. The CDR3 nucleotides read TGTGCCAGCAGCGGACCCAACAATGAGCAGTTCTTC. It codes for CASSGPNNEQFF.

Here the CDR3 DNA reads TGCGCCAGCAGCTTAACCGGGACTAACTATGGCTACACCTTC. Amino acid sequence: CASSLTGTNYGYTF. The chain joins TRBV5-1 to TRBJ1-2; no clear D gene. V was clipped by 2 bases and J by 0 bases, with 8 bases between them. Per the germline V gene, CDR1 is SGHRS and CDR2 is YFSETQ. This CDR3 has 14 residues.

V and J are TRBV7-6 and TRBJ2-6; D gene unclear. The CDR3 loop spans 16 amino acids. CDR1 SGHVS and CDR2 FNYEAQ come from the germline V gene. V lost 4 bases and J 0 bases, leaving 10 bases between the germline ends. In DNA form, the CDR3 reads TGTGCCAGCAGCTCGAGACGGAACTCTGGGGCCAACGTCCTGACTTTC. It translates to CASSSRRNSGANVLTF.

The chain combines TRBV4-1 with TRBJ1-3; tentatively, D is TRBD1 (5 bases). The V gene lost 2 bases and the J gene lost 1 base, with 18 bases spanning the gap. This CDR3 is 18 amino acids long. CDR1 is MGHRA, CDR2 YSYEKL, per germline. CDR3 sequence: CASSQQPVTGGSGNTIYF. The CDR3 DNA is TGCGCCAGCAGCCAACAACCCGTCACCGGGGGTTCTGGAAACACCATATATTTT.

The CDR3 sequence: CASSFAVGAGTDTQYF. The DNA of the CDR3 is TGCGCCAGCAGCTTTGCGGTGGGAGCGGGCACAGATACGCAGTATTTT. The genes are TRBV5-1 and TRBJ2-3; tentative D call: TRBD2 (5 bases). With 2 bases removed from V and 1 base from J, the gap between germline ends came to 14 bases. This CDR3 contains 16 residues. The germline V gene encodes CDR1 SGHRS and CDR2 YFSETQ.